What follows describes a single T cell receptor (beta chain). The antigen is not known. Data came from immunoSEQ multiplex PCR; TCRdb stores just in-frame clones and leaves some out. The table lists some 96,000 clones, 85% to 95% of them singletons. The V end was cut by 0 bases, the J end by 5 bases, with 23 bases between. This CDR3 is built from 18 residues. From germline, CDR1 is SEHNR and CDR2 FQNEAQ (reference sequence). The record originates from a study of PD-1 blockade in classical Hodgkin lymphoma. Whole-study results and caveats: Baseline TCR diversity was reportedly lower in newly diagnosed patients than healthy donors. Anyone who began nivolumab under 1 year after ASCT was excluded.

Noted time point: cycle 4 day 1 (C4D1), after more than five weeks of nivolumab. There was relapse after autologous stem cell transplantation in every patient, and there was variation in brentuximab vedotin exposure. This clonotype was sampled from a human donor with classical Hodgkin lymphoma. The material sequenced was peripheral blood mononuclear cells (PBMCs), taken before the fourth cycle of nivolumab. The chain is built from TRBV7-9 and TRBJ2-7; possibly TRBD2 for D (5 bases). The DNA of the CDR3 is TGTGCCAGCAGCTTAGCCCCCCTACTAGACTTCGGTTCAAACGAGCAGTACTTC. Translation gives CASSLAPLLDFGSNEQYF.